The clone carrying this T cell receptor beta chain was seen a single time. These data come from a study of T cell changes during pregnancy in multiple sclerosis. Assay: immunoSEQ multiplex PCR; the TCRdb copy retains only in-frame clones and omits some. The table has approximately 69,000 clones, around 90% seen once; the top ten hold approximately 2%. This sample comprised peripheral blood, obtained in the second trimester of pregnancy. The clonotype originates from a female donor in good health, enrolled as a control in a pregnancy study.

The CDR3 spells CASSQEGTGGTDNEKLFF. CDR3 nucleotides: TGTGCCAGCAGCCAAGAAGGGACAGGTGGGACAGATAATGAAAAACTGTTTTTT. The chain carries TRBV4-2 and TRBJ1-4, with 8 nucleotides matching TRBD1. This CDR3 is built from 18 residues. Germline trimming cut 0 bases from V and 4 bases from J; bases unmatched to any gene: 10. Germline loops: CDR1 LGHNA, CDR2 YNFKEQ.